The 25 T cell receptor beta chains given below trace back to one sample, sequenced in a study of T-cell memory formation after mild COVID-19. MiXCR was run by TCRdb on the 5' RACE reads, yielding one entry per CDR3 protein. This sample has some 410,000 distinct CDR3 sequences, with under 25% found just once. Sequenced material: PBMCs or a T cell subset sorted from them (not recorded which). The source is an adult woman who had mild COVID-19 (a few samples of this study predate the infection). Cell type and time point are not known.

A few counts support this clonotype. The rearrangement joins TRBV11-2 to TRBJ2-7; D perhaps matches TRBD2 (6 bases). V lost 6 bases and J lost 3, with 18 bases in between. Germline lookup yields CDR1 SGHAT and CDR2 FQNNGV. This CDR3 is 15 amino acids long. Here the CDR3 reads CASRPAFGGFYEQYF. As DNA, the CDR3 is TGTGCCAGCAGGCCGGCTTTCGGGGGATTCTACGAGCAGTACTTC. Looking up the rest from reference TRBV11-2 and TRBJ2-7 gives the full variable domain: EAGVAQSPRYKIIEKRQSVAFWCNPISGHATLYWYQQILGQGPKLLIQFQNNGVVDDSQLPKDRFSAERLKGVDSTLKIQPAKLEDSAVYLCASRPAFGGFYEQYFGPGTRLTVT.

This clonotype was seen many times. The V and J genes are TRBV18 and TRBJ1-1; 8 bases agree with TRBD1. With V trimmed by 6 bases and J by 7 bases, 10 bases remained unmatched. The germline V gene encodes CDR1 KGHSH and CDR2 LQKENI. This CDR3 is built from 14 residues. This CDR3 reads CASSPGTGGYEAFF. The CDR3 coding sequence is TGTGCCAGCTCTCCGGGGACAGGAGGTTATGAAGCTTTCTTT.

The chain couples TRBV5-6 to TRBJ2-5; D is possibly TRBD1 or TRBD2 (7 bases each). Trimming took off 5 bases at V and 5 bases at J, with 16 bases between the two ends. Germline V CDR1 and CDR2: SGHDT, YYEEEE. The CDR3 totals 14 residues. The CDR3 bases are TGTGCCAGCAGTCCCCAGGGGGGGCATGAGACCCAGTACTTC. Its protein product is CASSPQGGHETQYF.

Only a few counts were recorded for this clonotype. The rearrangement joins TRBV5-6 to TRBJ1-1, with 7 bases identical to TRBD1. Germline V gives CDR1 SGHDT, CDR2 YYEEEE. The CDR3 extends over 18 amino acids. With V trimmed by 3 bases and J by 2 bases, 16 bases remained unmatched. CDR3 loop: CASSSGQAGFMRNTEAFF. CDR3 sequence (DNA): TGTGCCAGCAGCTCAGGACAGGCTGGATTTATGCGCAACACTGAAGCTTTCTTT.

This clonotype was detected only a few times. This rearrangement joins TRBV25-1 to TRBJ2-1, with 11 bases aligning to TRBD1. Germline-derived CDR1 and CDR2 are MGHDK and SYGVNS. The CDR3 loop spans 16 amino acids. J gave up 8 bases and V 0 bases, and 6 bases lay outside the gene matches. CDR3 loop: CASSEYRTGGEDEQFF. CDR3 nucleotide sequence: TGTGCCAGCAGTGAATACCGGACAGGGGGCGAAGATGAGCAGTTCTTC. Drawing the rest from reference TRBV25-1 and TRBJ2-1, the complete variable domain is EADIYQTPRYLVIGTGKKITLECSQTMGHDKMYWYQQDPGMELHLIHYSYGVNSTEKGDLSSESTVSRIRTEHFPLTLESARPSHTSQYLCASSEYRTGGEDEQFFGPGTRLTVL.

The chain joins TRBV12-3 or TRBV12-4 to TRBJ2-2; D not certain. V was trimmed by 5 bases and J by 4 bases, leaving 11 bases between them. This CDR3 is built from 14 residues. The CDR3 DNA reads TGTGCCAGCAGTAAGGCGCTCGCCACCGGGGAGCTGTTTTTT. Its protein product is CASSKALATGELFF.

This clonotype appeared a few times. V usage is TRBV10-3 and J usage is TRBJ2-2; the D is unclear. CDR1 is ENHRY, CDR2 SYGVKD, per germline. The CDR3 contains 14 residues. Trimming took off 3 bases at V and 6 bases at J, with 11 bases between the two ends. CDR3 bases: TGTGCCATCAGTGATCTCTGGGGATCCGGGGAGCTGTTTTTT. This encodes CAISDLWGSGELFF.

The rearrangement links TRBV9 to TRBJ1-3; D not resolved. This CDR3 comprises 14 residues. The V gene lost 0 bases and the J gene lost 0 bases, with 4 bases spanning the gap. CDR1 SGDLS and CDR2 YYNGEE come from the germline V gene. The CDR3 region is CASSVDISGNTIYF. The CDR3 bases are TGTGCCAGCAGCGTAGACATCTCTGGAAACACCATATATTTT.

This clonotype was counted only a few times. The chain links TRBV6-5 to TRBJ1-2; 9 positions agree with TRBD1. The germline V gene encodes CDR1 MNHEY and CDR2 SVGAGI. V trimming: 0 bases; J trimming: 5 bases; junction bases outside the gene matches: 4. This CDR3 comprises 15 residues. The CDR3 bases are TGTGCCAGCAGTTACTCCGGGACAGGGACTTATGGCTACACCTTC. Encoded protein: CASSYSGTGTYGYTF.

In its sample, this clonotype was seen a few times. V gene TRBV4-1 combines with J gene TRBJ1-2; no clear D. Trimming cost V 2 bases and J 6 bases, with 10 bases left between them. This CDR3 is built from 13 residues. Germline V gene sequence: CDR1 MGHRA, CDR2 YSYEKL. The CDR3 protein is CASSQPTGNGYTF. Here the CDR3 DNA reads TGCGCCAGCAGCCAACCCACGGGAAATGGCTACACCTTC.

The chain combines TRBV7-9 with TRBJ1-1; D remains unclear. Germline CDR1 and CDR2: SEHNR and FQNEAQ (reference sequence). With 3 bases removed from V and 5 bases from J, the gap between germline ends came to 10 bases. The CDR3 totals 13 residues. The chain's CDR3 is CASSLLGRTEAFF. CDR3 in DNA: TGTGCCAGCAGCTTGCTGGGGAGGACTGAAGCTTTCTTT.

The J gene is TRBJ2-5, the V gene TRBV29-1; 8 bases are a match to TRBD1. The V and J ends lost 7 bases and 4 bases, in that order; junction bases with no gene match: 8. The length of the CDR3 is 13 residues. The germline V gene encodes CDR1 SQVTM and CDR2 ANQGSEA. CDR3 sequence (DNA): TGCAGCGGGACCTGGACAGGGCGAGAGACCCAGTACTTC. Translating gives CSGTWTGRETQYF.

A few counts support this clonotype. This CDR3 reads CASSQITGTGETQYF. CDR3 DNA: TGTGCCAGCAGCCAGATAACAGGAACCGGGGAGACCCAGTACTTC. The chain is built from TRBV14 and TRBJ2-5; tentatively, D is TRBD1 (5 bases). The germline gives CDR1 SGHDN, CDR2 FVKESK. The V end was cut by 3 bases, the J end by 5 bases, with 16 bases between. The CDR3 is made up of 15 amino acids. Combining the CDR3 with reference TRBV14 and TRBJ2-5 gives the whole variable domain EAGVTQFPSHSVIEKGQTVTLRCDPISGHDNLYWYRRVMGKEIKFLLHFVKESKQDESGMPNNRFLAERTGGTYSTLKVQPAELEDSGVYFCASSQITGTGETQYFGPGTRLLVL.

The gene calls are TRBV7-9 and TRBJ2-2, with D possibly being TRBD1 or TRBD2 (6 bases each). CDR3 size: 14 residues. The ends were cut back, 7 bases at V and 7 bases at J, with 16 bases in the middle. Germline CDR1 and CDR2: SEHNR and FQNEAQ (reference sequence). The CDR3, as DNA: TGTGCCAGCACCAACCTGGAGGGGGGCGGGGAGCTGTTTTTT. Amino acids: CASTNLEGGGELFF.

V usage is TRBV7-3 and J usage is TRBJ2-2; 13 bases are a match to TRBD2. The V gene's germline CDR1 is SGHTA and CDR2 FQGTGA. V lost 5 bases and J lost 5; bases outside the gene matches: 8. The CDR3 is 17 residues long. CDR3 protein: CASSQRGLAGVTGELFF. As DNA, the CDR3 is TGTGCCAGCAGCCAAAGAGGACTAGCGGGAGTTACCGGGGAGCTGTTTTTT.

The sample holds a few counts of this clonotype. The DNA of the CDR3 is TGTGCCAGCAGCCCTTCAGGGTACACCGGGGAGCTGTTTTTT. This sequence encodes CASSPSGYTGELFF. The J gene is TRBJ2-2, the V gene TRBV11-3, with a possible D match to TRBD1 (5 bases). CDR3 size: 14 residues. Germline V lookup: CDR1 SGHNT, CDR2 YENEEA. The V gene lost 5 bases and the J gene lost 3 bases, with 10 bases spanning the gap.

This chain joins TRBV5-1 and TRBJ2-5, with 8 bases identical to TRBD2. Germline values: CDR1 SGHRS, CDR2 YFSETQ. CDR3 size: 16 residues. The trim removed 1 base at V and 4 bases at J, leaving 9 bases unmatched. The CDR3 loop reads CASSLLDGGARETQYF. CDR3 nucleotides: TGCGCCAGCAGCTTGTTGGACGGGGGGGCCCGAGAGACCCAGTACTTC.

This clonotype occurred a few times. This chain joins TRBV27 and TRBJ2-7; 8 nucleotides align to TRBD2. The CDR3 has 15 amino acids. V gave up 5 bases and J gave up 2 bases; unmatched junction bases: 8. The germline gives CDR1 MNHEY, CDR2 SMNVEV (reference sequence). As DNA, the CDR3 is TGTGCCAGCAGTCTCACGGGAGGGCCTCCCTACGAGCAGTACTTC. It yields the protein CASSLTGGPPYEQYF.

The V gene is TRBV6-2 or TRBV6-3, the J gene TRBJ2-7; 10 nucleotides agree with TRBD2. This CDR3 is built from 15 residues. Losses at the gene ends were 6 bases for V and 0 bases for J; bases not matched to a gene: 5. Germline V gene lookup returns CDR1 MNHEY and CDR2 SVGEGT. Here the CDR3 DNA reads TGTGCCAGCAGCAATCTAGCGGGGGCCTCCTACGAGCAGTACTTC. Encoded protein: CASSNLAGASYEQYF.

The chain is built from TRBV2 and TRBJ2-2; TRBD2 is a possible D gene (5 bases). This CDR3 has 15 residues. Trimming removed 6 bases at V and 6 bases at J, with 17 bases between. Per germline, CDR1 SNHLY and CDR2 FYNNEI. The CDR3 nucleotides are TGTGCCAGCAGAGACTGGACTGTTTCGTCCGGGGAGCTGTTTTTT. Protein sequence: CASRDWTVSSGELFF. Complete variable domain (other parts from reference TRBV2 and TRBJ2-2): EPEVTQTPSHQVTQMGQEVILRCVPISNHLYFYWYRQILGQKVEFLVSFYNNEISEKSEIFDDQFSVERPDGSNFTLKIRSTKLEDSAMYFCASRDWTVSSGELFFGEGSRLTVL.

V usage is TRBV20-1 and J usage is TRBJ1-2; D is ambiguous. There are 11 residues in the CDR3. Trimming stripped 6 bases from V and 4 bases from J, with 9 bases between. CDR1 is DFQATT and CDR2 is SNEGSKA in the germline V gene (reference sequence). CDR3 bases: TGCAGTGCCCCCCCAGCCTATGGCTACACCTTC. This translates into CSAPPAYGYTF.

The rearrangement joins TRBV6-2 or TRBV6-3 to TRBJ2-5; the match to TRBD2 covers 7 bases. The CDR3 is 15 amino acids. Germline V gene data show CDR1 as MNHEY and CDR2 as SVGEGT. Trimming at V came to 2 bases and at J to 0 bases, leaving 3 bases not matched to a gene. CDR3 coding DNA: TGTGCCAGCAGTTACGAGACTAGCTACCAAGAGACCCAGTACTTC. Residues: CASSYETSYQETQYF.

This clonotype was detected a few times. The chain carries TRBV19 and TRBJ2-5; 10 nucleotides align to TRBD2. Losses at the gene ends were 7 bases for V and 1 base for J; bases not matched to a gene: 6. The germline V gene has CDR1 LNHDA and CDR2 SQIVND (reference sequence). This CDR3 has 15 residues. CDR3 sequence: CASTLRLAGQETQYF. DNA for the CDR3: TGTGCCAGTACCCTACGACTAGCGGGCCAAGAGACCCAGTACTTC.

This clonotype was seen a handful of times. The gene calls are TRBV29-1 and TRBJ2-7; D is ambiguous. Germline-derived CDR1 and CDR2 are SQVTM and ANQGSEA. The V end lost 1 base, the J end lost 0 bases, and 7 bases lay between the germline ends. The CDR3 is 13 residues long. The CDR3 DNA reads TGCAGCGTTGAAGTATCAAACTCCTACGAGCAGTACTTC. It codes for CSVEVSNSYEQYF.

This clonotype occurred a few times. The chain combines TRBV24-1 with TRBJ2-7; 9 nucleotides agree with TRBD1. The CDR3 is 16 residues long. The germline CDR1 and CDR2 sequences are KGHDR and SFDVKD. The V segment lost 2 bases and the J segment 4 bases; nucleotides outside the gene matches: 8. As DNA, the CDR3 is TGTGCCACCAGTGATTCACAGGGGGCCACCCTTTACGAGCAGTACTTC. As protein: CATSDSQGATLYEQYF.